Listed below are T cell receptor beta chains from one sample, sequenced in a study of cytomegalovirus exposure and HLA in healthy donors. Sequencing was performed with immunoSEQ multiplex PCR; in TCRdb, only in-frame clones are kept and a portion is missing. The table has approximately 230,000 clones, about 90% seen once. What was sequenced was PBMCs. These receptors came from a man younger than 30 in good health and CMV-seropositive. CDR3s include the opening cysteine and the closing phenylalanine or tryptophan. Clone size appears in some rows only: once, few, many, or a class for an expanded clone.

J gene,V gene,clone size,CDR3 protein
TRBJ1-3,TRBV5-4,NA,CASSLGSGGAGNTIYF
TRBJ1-4,TRBV6-4,NA,CASSMGQGNEKLFF
TRBJ1-1,TRBV4-1,NA,CASSQGGRRSLKEIF
TRBJ2-3,TRBV27,NA,CASSLYGTSTTDTQYF
TRBJ1-2,TRBV27,once,CASSDGQGAYGYTF
TRBJ2-1,TRBV6-5,NA,CASSWEVGGGYNEQFF
TRBJ2-2,TRBV5-1,NA,CASSFVRSGVSGSTGELFF
TRBJ2-7,TRBV10-3,once,CAISRDRGTYEQYF
TRBJ2-4,TRBV7-9,NA,CASSSPTGAKNIQYF
TRBJ1-3,TRBV5-4,NA,CASSLAETGRNTIYF
TRBJ2-3,TRBV4-3,NA,CASSQDGAGGTDTQYF
TRBJ2-7,TRBV19,NA,CASSMLGEQYF
TRBJ2-2,TRBV5-1,NA,CASSLELGTGELFF
TRBJ1-2,TRBV6-1,once,CASSEAGIQGNYGYTF
TRBJ1-1,TRBV28,NA,CASSPGTERRGSFF
TRBJ2-1,TRBV4-2,NA,CASSQVGTSGYNEQFF
TRBJ2-7,TRBV5-1,NA,CASSSTPGQGQQYF
TRBJ2-3,TRBV27,once,CASSFERGHTDTQYF
TRBJ1-1,TRBV2,few,CASRTDSIEAFF
TRBJ1-1,TRBV10-3,NA,CAISGNRANTEAFF
TRBJ2-6,TRBV11-2,few,CASSLAIPNVLTF
TRBJ1-4,TRBV27,NA,CASSGIDRVGEKLFF
TRBJ1-2,TRBV29-1,NA,CSVEESWGHGYTF
TRBJ1-2,TRBV2,NA,CASSLYRASGYTF
TRBJ1-3,TRBV5-4,NA,CASSVAGSMARNTIYF
TRBJ2-1,TRBV18,NA,CASRDRVRNEQFF
TRBJ1-3,TRBV7-9,NA,CASTLPGDTIYF
TRBJ1-1,TRBV6-1,few,CASSPQADGAEAFF
TRBJ2-5,TRBV7-2,NA,CASSPGNQETQYF
TRBJ1-2,TRBV5-6,NA,CASSLTGGETLDYGYTF
TRBJ2-6,TRBV19,NA,CASSIDTRPPRSGANVLTF
TRBJ2-1,TRBV5-1,once,CASSLVALTYNEQFF
TRBJ2-7,TRBV27,NA,CASSLGRAGAYEQYF
TRBJ2-2,TRBV2,NA,CASSEFRGTGELFF
TRBJ2-5,TRBV7-2,NA,CASSFSGQETQYF
TRBJ1-3,TRBV2,NA,CASGKGYSGNTIYF
TRBJ2-3,TRBV30,NA,CAWSVGGSTDTQYF
TRBJ2-7,TRBV5-1,once,CASSLAGGEQYF
TRBJ2-1,TRBV4-1,NA,CASSPMGNEQFF
TRBJ2-7,TRBV13,NA,CASSTRQGKNEQYF
TRBJ2-3,TRBV5-1,NA,CASSFGQKNTDTQYF